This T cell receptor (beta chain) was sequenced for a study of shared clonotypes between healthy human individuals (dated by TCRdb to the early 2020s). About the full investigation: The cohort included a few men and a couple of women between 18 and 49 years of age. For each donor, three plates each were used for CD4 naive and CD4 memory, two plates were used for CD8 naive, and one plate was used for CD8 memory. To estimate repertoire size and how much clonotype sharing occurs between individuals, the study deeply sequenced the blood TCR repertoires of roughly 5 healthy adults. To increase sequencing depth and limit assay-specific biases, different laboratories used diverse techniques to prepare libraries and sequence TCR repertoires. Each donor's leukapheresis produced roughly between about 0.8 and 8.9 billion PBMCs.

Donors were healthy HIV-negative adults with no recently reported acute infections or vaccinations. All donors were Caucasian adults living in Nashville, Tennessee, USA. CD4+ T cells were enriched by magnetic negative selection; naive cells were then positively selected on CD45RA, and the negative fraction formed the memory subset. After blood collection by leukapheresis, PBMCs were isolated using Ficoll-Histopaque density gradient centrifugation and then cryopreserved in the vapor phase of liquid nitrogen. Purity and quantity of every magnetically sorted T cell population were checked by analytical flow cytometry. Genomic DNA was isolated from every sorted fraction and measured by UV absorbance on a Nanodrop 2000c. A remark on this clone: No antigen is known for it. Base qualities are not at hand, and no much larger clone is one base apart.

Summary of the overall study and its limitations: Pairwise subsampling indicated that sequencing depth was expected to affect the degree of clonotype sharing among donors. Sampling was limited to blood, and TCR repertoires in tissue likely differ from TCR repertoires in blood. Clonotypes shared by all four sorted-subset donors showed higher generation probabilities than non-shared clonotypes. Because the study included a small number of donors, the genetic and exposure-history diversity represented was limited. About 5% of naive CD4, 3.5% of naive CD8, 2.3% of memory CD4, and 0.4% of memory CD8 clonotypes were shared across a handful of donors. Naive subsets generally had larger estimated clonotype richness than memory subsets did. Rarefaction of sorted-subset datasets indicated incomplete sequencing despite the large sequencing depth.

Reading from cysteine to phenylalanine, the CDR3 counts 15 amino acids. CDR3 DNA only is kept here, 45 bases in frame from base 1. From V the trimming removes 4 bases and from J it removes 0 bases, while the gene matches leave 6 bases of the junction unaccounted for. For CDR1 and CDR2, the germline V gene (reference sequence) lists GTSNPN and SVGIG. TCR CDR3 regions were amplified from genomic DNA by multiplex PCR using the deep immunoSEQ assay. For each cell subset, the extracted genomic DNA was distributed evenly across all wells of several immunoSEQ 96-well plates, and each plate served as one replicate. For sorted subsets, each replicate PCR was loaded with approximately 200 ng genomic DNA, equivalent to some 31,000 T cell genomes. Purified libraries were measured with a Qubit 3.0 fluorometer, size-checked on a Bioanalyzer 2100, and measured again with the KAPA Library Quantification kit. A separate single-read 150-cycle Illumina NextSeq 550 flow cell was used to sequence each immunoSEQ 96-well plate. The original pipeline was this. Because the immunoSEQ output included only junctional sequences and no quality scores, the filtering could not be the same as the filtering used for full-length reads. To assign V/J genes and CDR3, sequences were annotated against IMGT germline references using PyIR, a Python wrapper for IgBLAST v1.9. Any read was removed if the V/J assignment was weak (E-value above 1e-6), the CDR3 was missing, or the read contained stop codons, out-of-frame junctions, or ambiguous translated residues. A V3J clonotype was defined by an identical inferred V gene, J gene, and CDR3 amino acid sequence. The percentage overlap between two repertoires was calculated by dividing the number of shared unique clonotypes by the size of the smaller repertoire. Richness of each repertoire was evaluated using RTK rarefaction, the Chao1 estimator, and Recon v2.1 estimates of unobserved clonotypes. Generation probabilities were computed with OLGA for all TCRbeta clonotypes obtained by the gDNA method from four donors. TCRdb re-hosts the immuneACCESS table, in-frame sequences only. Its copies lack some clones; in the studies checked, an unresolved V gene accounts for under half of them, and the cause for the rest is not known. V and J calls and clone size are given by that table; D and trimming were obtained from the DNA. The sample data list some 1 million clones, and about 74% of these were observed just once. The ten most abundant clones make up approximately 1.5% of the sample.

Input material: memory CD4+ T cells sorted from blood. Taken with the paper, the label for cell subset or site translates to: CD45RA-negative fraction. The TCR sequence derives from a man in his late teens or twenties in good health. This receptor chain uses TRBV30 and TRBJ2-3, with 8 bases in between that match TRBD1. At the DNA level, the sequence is TGTGCCTGGACTAGAAACAGGGGGAGCACAGATACGCAGTATTTT. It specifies CAWTRNRGSTDTQYF.